Reported below is one T cell receptor beta chain. The data were taken from a study of long-term antiretroviral therapy in people with HIV. Germline loops: CDR1 SGHDT, CDR2 YYEEEE. The CDR3 covers 14 residues. After removal of 0 bases from V and 6 bases from J, the junction contained 4 bases not matched to a gene. Researchers ran immunoSEQ v3.0 at survey level. Only in-frame clones appear in the TCRdb table, and some are missing; sequencing was by immunoSEQ multiplex PCR. The profile shows about 38,000 clones, around 86% of them singletons. The sequencing used unsorted PBMCs, collected 1.5 years after starting antiretroviral therapy. This sequence originates from a man in his late teens or twenties with HIV. The chain employs TRBV5-6 and TRBJ2-7, with 9 bases fitting TRBD1. CDR3 in DNA: TGTGCCAGCAGCTTGGTATTGGGACAGGGCGAGCAGTACTTC. This sequence encodes CASSLVLGQGEQYF.